The clone carrying this T cell receptor (beta chain) appeared a single time. Antigen unknown. This specimen comes from a study of shared clonotypes between healthy human individuals. In the CD4+ fraction, cells were divided into CD45RA+ naive and CD45RA-negative memory subsets. General observations from the study: Though the depth was large, rarefaction showed that sorted-subset sequencing was incomplete. A handful of donors showed sharing of around 5% of naive CD4 clonotypes.

Germline V lookup: CDR1 MNHEY, CDR2 SMNVEV (reference sequence). This CDR3 spans 18 amino acids. V gave up 5 bases and J gave up 7 bases; unmatched junction bases: 12. This table comes from immunoSEQ multiplex PCR, and its TCRdb copy is limited to in-frame clones, with some not included. The sample includes millions of clones, 90% to 95% of them seen just once. The sequence was collected from a man aged 18 to 30 in good health. This chain uses TRBV27 with TRBJ2-2, with 14 bases identical to TRBD2. The sample consisted of naive CD4+ T cells sorted from blood. Subset reported: CD45RA+ positively selected. DNA for the CDR3: TGTGCCAGCAGTCTCGGACTAGCGGGGGGCCCTCGCCACGGGGAGCTGTTTTTT. Translation gives CASSLGLAGGPRHGELFF.